Below, 8 T cell receptor beta chains from the same sample are listed, as sequenced in a study of breast tumors, draining lymph nodes, adjacent tissues. MiXCR, run by TCRdb on the multiplex PCR reads, gives a single entry per CDR3 protein. The sample consists of 20,000 to 25,000 distinct CDR3 sequences, about 60% of them appearing once. Source material: breast tumor tissue. The receptor source for this set is a female donor with breast cancer. Some clones in this sample may be carry-over from other donors' samples.

This clonotype was seen ten or more times. The chain uses TRBV28 and TRBJ2-7; 8 bases agree with TRBD1. Germline V gene lookup returns CDR1 MDHEN and CDR2 SYDVKM. The CDR3 consists of 14 residues. Trimming removed 9 bases from V and 7 bases from J; junction bases left unmatched: 14. The CDR3 sequence is CARAKTDRVGEQYF. The CDR3 coding sequence is TGTGCCAGGGCTAAAACGGACAGGGTAGGAGAGCAGTACTTC.

The CDR3 DNA reads as TGTGCCAGCAGCGTAGGGGATGGGGGCACTAATGAAAAACTGTTTTTT. As protein: CASSVGDGGTNEKLFF. The J gene is TRBJ1-4, the V gene TRBV9, with a possible D match to TRBD1 (6 bases). Germline CDR1 is SGDLS and CDR2 is YYNGEE. Deletions cut 0 bases from V and 2 bases from J, with 11 bases between. CDR3 length: 16 residues.

The chain links TRBV28 to TRBJ2-7; the match to TRBD1 covers 10 bases. Germline loops: CDR1 MDHEN, CDR2 SYDVKM. Trimming cost V 5 bases and J 7 bases; bases outside gene matches: 2. The CDR3 totals 12 residues. In nucleotides, the CDR3 is TGTGCCAGCAGTCGGGACAGGGGTGAGCAGTACTTC. Translating it yields CASSRDRGEQYF.

This clonotype was recorded at least ten times. This chain joins TRBV2 and TRBJ2-3, with D perhaps TRBD2 (5 bases). The CDR3 loop spans 16 amino acids. The germline CDR1 and CDR2 sequences are SNHLY and FYNNEI. The V and J ends lost 3 bases and 2 bases respectively, with 15 bases between them. CDR3 loop: CASSDPRYSDTDTQYF. The CDR3 nucleotides are TGTGCCAGCAGTGACCCCAGGTATAGCGACACAGATACGCAGTATTTT.

The chain carries TRBV2 and TRBJ2-3; possibly TRBD2 for D (5 bases). CDR3 length: 14 residues. CDR1 and CDR2 (germline): SNHLY, FYNNEI. V was trimmed by 5 bases and J by 2 bases, leaving 11 bases between them. The CDR3 nucleotides read TGTGCCAGCAGTACTAGTAGTTTCACAGATACGCAGTATTTT. It is translated as CASSTSSFTDTQYF.

This rearrangement joins TRBV10-2 to TRBJ2-5, with D tentatively TRBD2 (6 bases). V shed 0 bases and J shed 2 bases, with 16 bases lying between them. The CDR3 has 17 residues. The germline V gene has CDR1 WSHSY and CDR2 SAAADI. The CDR3 is CASSESGPAGNQETQYF. The CDR3 nucleotides are TGCGCCAGCAGTGAGTCGGGACCTGCGGGAAATCAAGAGACCCAGTACTTC.

V and J are TRBV5-1 and TRBJ1-5; D ambiguous. The CDR3 extends over 17 amino acids. The germline V and J ends were trimmed by 0 bases and 7 bases, with 20 bases remaining between them. Per the germline V gene, CDR1 is SGHRS and CDR2 is YFSETQ. Here the CDR3 reads CASSLEAGGGYEQPQHF. CDR3 sequence (DNA): TGCGCCAGCAGCTTGGAGGCGGGAGGCGGATACGAGCAGCCCCAGCATTTT.

This clonotype was counted at least ten times. The rearrangement joins TRBV7-8 to TRBJ1-5; 7 nucleotides align to TRBD1. Germline assignment: CDR1 SGHVS and CDR2 FQNEAQ. The CDR3 is 16 residues long. With V trimmed by 4 bases and J by 2 bases, 8 bases remained unmatched. The DNA of the CDR3 is TGTGCCAGCAGCTCACTAGGGGACAGACGCAATCAGCCCCAGCATTTT. This codes for CASSSLGDRRNQPQHF.